The 25 T cell receptor beta chains below all came from one sample that was sequenced in a study of blood T cell repertoires in COVID-19. Profiled with immunoSEQ multiplex PCR; TCRdb holds only in-frame clones, not every one. Of some 200,000 clones listed, about 79% were seen once; the top ten hold 9.7%. The sample comprised peripheral blood. The origin of the receptors is a man between 50 and 59 years old with active or convalescent COVID-19.

The chain has TRBV4-1 and TRBJ1-2; a possible D gene is TRBD1 (5 bases). The CDR3 runs to 13 residues. Per germline, CDR1 MGHRA and CDR2 YSYEKL. Trimming took off 4 bases at V and 7 bases at J, with 13 bases between the two ends. The CDR3 region has the DNA TGCGCCAGCAGCCCGCAGGGTGGACCTGGCTACACCTTC. Translated: CASSPQGGPGYTF.

This clone was picked up a small number of times. This chain links TRBV19 with TRBJ2-2; possible D gene TRBD2, 6 bases. CDR1 is LNHDA and CDR2 is SQIVND in the germline V gene (reference sequence). CDR3 length equals 14 residues. Trimming removed 6 bases at V and 3 bases at J, with 11 bases between. The chain's CDR3 is CASRAGADTGELFF. The CDR3 DNA sequence: TGTGCCAGTAGAGCGGGTGCGGACACCGGGGAGCTGTTTTTT. Drawing the rest from reference TRBV19 and TRBJ2-2, the complete variable domain is DGGITQSPKYLFRKEGQNVTLSCEQNLNHDAMYWYRQDPGQGLRLIYYSQIVNDFQKGDIAEGYSVSREKKESFPLTVTSAQKNPTAFYLCASRAGADTGELFFGEGSRLTVL.

The count of this clone is one. The chain links TRBV4-3 to TRBJ2-6; TRBD2 agrees at 8 bases. Unmatched junction bases numbered 5, after V lost 0 bases and J lost 1 base. Germline-derived CDR1 and CDR2 are LGHNA and YSLEER. The CDR3 has 18 amino acids. CDR3 residues: CASSQDPRGGSGANVLTF. The DNA for the CDR3 is TGCGCCAGCAGCCAAGATCCCCGGGGGGGGTCTGGGGCCAACGTCCTGACTTTC.

The V call is TRBV28, the J call TRBJ2-7; 9 bases are a match to TRBD1. V dropped 3 bases and J dropped 5; count of bases not matched to a gene: 11. The CDR3 consists of 16 residues. Germline V gene sequence: CDR1 MDHEN, CDR2 SYDVKM. The CDR3 sequence is CASSFSWDRVGHEQYF. DNA of the CDR3: TGTGCCAGCAGTTTCTCCTGGGACAGGGTGGGTCACGAGCAGTACTTC.

The chain uses TRBV5-1 and TRBJ2-7; 7 bases are shared with TRBD1. J was trimmed by 5 bases and V by 0 bases; bases with no gene match: 8. There are 15 residues in the CDR3. Looked up from germline, CDR1 is SGHRS and CDR2 is YFSETQ. The CDR3 protein is CASSLAAGGIDEQYF. For the CDR3, the DNA is TGCGCCAGCAGCTTGGCGGCAGGGGGTATCGACGAGCAGTACTTC.

This rearrangement joins TRBV7-2 to TRBJ2-3; weak D call: TRBD2 (6 bases). The CDR3 loop spans 15 amino acids. Trimming took off 2 bases at V and 2 bases at J, with 11 bases between the two ends. Germline-derived CDR1 and CDR2 are SGHTA and FQGNSA. CDR3 in DNA: TGTGCCAGCAGCTTATGGGGGGAGTTCACAGATACGCAGTATTTT. It codes for CASSLWGEFTDTQYF.

CDR3: CASSYSALPNSPLHF. In nucleotides, the CDR3 is TGTGCCAGCAGTTACTCCGCACTTCCCAATTCACCCCTCCACTTT. This rearrangement joins TRBV6-5 to TRBJ1-6; D gene uncertain. CDR3 length: 15 residues. CDR1 and CDR2 (germline): MNHEY, SVGAGI. V was pared by 0 bases and J by 7 bases, with 10 bases between.

This clone was detected only a few times. The chain combines TRBV7-3 with TRBJ1-3; 10 bases match TRBD1. The germline V gene encodes CDR1 SGHTA and CDR2 FQGTGA. V gave up 5 bases and J gave up 8 bases; unmatched junction bases: 3. This CDR3 spans 13 amino acids. The CDR3 DNA is TGTGCCAGCAGCCGAGGACAGGGGGACACCATATATTTT. This sequence encodes CASSRGQGDTIYF.

This clone was detected once. The rearrangement joins TRBV18 to TRBJ1-2; maybe TRBD1 (6 bases). V was pared by 3 bases and J by 7 bases, with 18 bases between. CDR1 KGHSH and CDR2 LQKENI come from the germline V gene. The CDR3 sequence is 15 residues long. As DNA, the CDR3 is TGTGCCAGCTCACCGACGTCCCAGGGGAGCGGTGGCTACACCTTC. Translation: CASSPTSQGSGGYTF.

The chain employs TRBV7-2 and TRBJ2-4, with a weak D call TRBD2 (5 bases). CDR1 SGHTA and CDR2 FQGNSA come from the germline V gene. This CDR3 is 14 amino acids long. V was shortened by 3 bases and J by 1 base, with 7 bases between the two germline ends. CDR3 residues: CASSFRGAKNIQYF. DNA for the CDR3: TGTGCCAGCAGCTTTCGGGGTGCCAAAAACATTCAGTACTTC.

The chain uses TRBV2 and TRBJ1-1; 9 bases are a match to TRBD1. The CDR3 consists of 13 residues. Trimming at V came to 8 bases and at J to 6 bases, leaving 7 bases not matched to a gene. CDR1 SNHLY and CDR2 FYNNEI come from the germline V gene. In DNA form, the CDR3 reads TGTGCCAGCCTACCGGGACAGGGCCCTGAAGCTTTCTTT. This sequence encodes CASLPGQGPEAFF.

The chain joins TRBV9 to TRBJ2-7, with 7 bases identical to TRBD2. Germline CDR1 is SGDLS and CDR2 is YYNGEE. J lost 5 bases, V lost 3 bases, and 11 bases had no gene match. The CDR3 runs 15 residues. The CDR3 bases are TGTGCCAGCAGCGAGAGTGGAACTAGCGCCAACGAGCAGTACTTC. Amino acids: CASSESGTSANEQYF.

V gene TRBV9 combines with J gene TRBJ2-1; maybe TRBD1 (5 bases). The CDR3 loop spans 14 amino acids. Trimming took 0 bases from V and 4 from J, leaving 8 bases between them. The germline gives CDR1 SGDLS, CDR2 YYNGEE. The CDR3 DNA is TGTGCCAGCAGCGTAGGGACACCTTACAATGAGCAGTTCTTC. This gives the protein CASSVGTPYNEQFF.

The chain recombines TRBV19 with TRBJ2-7; D remains unclear. Germline CDR1 is LNHDA and CDR2 is SQIVND (reference sequence). The length of the CDR3 is 13 residues. V lost 3 bases to trimming and J lost 1 base, with 7 bases between them. CDR3 in amino acids: CASSIEVSYEQYF. The CDR3 DNA is TGTGCCAGTAGTATTGAGGTGTCCTACGAGCAGTACTTC.

V and J are TRBV6-5 and TRBJ2-5; perhaps TRBD2 as D (5 bases). CDR1 and CDR2 (germline): MNHEY, SVGAGI. The CDR3 contains 13 residues. V shed 6 bases and J shed 0 bases, with 8 bases lying between them. Here the CDR3 reads CASSRLNQETQYF. The CDR3, as DNA: TGTGCCAGCAGCCGACTAAACCAAGAGACCCAGTACTTC.

Written as DNA, the CDR3 is TGCGCCAGCAGCACCTTCGGCACTGAAGCTTTCTTT. It codes for CASSTFGTEAFF. The chain links TRBV5-1 to TRBJ1-1; no definite D call. This CDR3 spans 12 amino acids. Trimming pared 4 bases from V and 4 bases from J, leaving 8 bases between. CDR1 is SGHRS, CDR2 YFSETQ, per germline.

This CDR3 reads CATSDSGRSSYTF. CDR3 sequence (DNA): TGTGCCACCAGTGATTCAGGGCGCTCAAGCTACACCTTC. This sequence joins TRBV24-1 and TRBJ1-2; a possible D gene is TRBD1 (5 bases). Deletions cut 2 bases from V and 9 bases from J, with 12 bases between. The CDR3 is made up of 13 amino acids. Germline loops: CDR1 KGHDR, CDR2 SFDVKD.

This rearrangement joins TRBV7-9 to TRBJ2-7, with 10 positions matching TRBD2. This CDR3 spans 14 amino acids. Losses at the gene ends were 5 bases for V and 3 bases for J; bases not matched to a gene: 4. Germline CDR1 reads SEHNR; CDR2 reads FQNEAQ (reference sequence). The CDR3 DNA follows: TGTGCCAGCAGCACTAGCGGGACGCACTACGAGCAGTACTTC. Its translation: CASSTSGTHYEQYF.

The V call is TRBV10-3, the J call TRBJ1-2, with 10 bases that match TRBD1. The CDR3 runs to 15 residues. Looked up from germline, CDR1 is ENHRY and CDR2 is SYGVKD. Trimming cost V 4 bases and J 8 bases; bases outside gene matches: 10. The CDR3 here is CAISGDRGRVQGYTF. CDR3 sequence (DNA): TGTGCCATCAGTGGTGACAGGGGGCGAGTTCAAGGCTACACCTTC.

The chain combines TRBV27 with TRBJ2-1; D is possibly TRBD2 (6 bases). Germline CDR1 reads MNHEY; CDR2 reads SMNVEV (reference sequence). Trimming took 10 bases from V and 4 from J, leaving 11 bases between them. CDR3 length: 12 residues. The CDR3 region is CATMGLYNEQFF. DNA of the CDR3: TGTGCCACCATGGGACTTTACAATGAGCAGTTCTTC.

The chain joins TRBV10-3 to TRBJ2-5; TRBD1 agrees at 7 bases. Per germline, CDR1 ENHRY and CDR2 SYGVKD. CDR3 length: 16 amino acids. Trimming removed 2 bases from V and 4 bases from J; junction bases left unmatched: 10. CDR3 region: CAISEVGGGVGETQYF. The CDR3 nucleotides are TGTGCCATCAGTGAGGTAGGGGGCGGTGTGGGAGAGACCCAGTACTTC.

This clone occurred once. The junction departs from germline at one end; a sequencing error may be responsible. V is TRBV5-1 and J is TRBJ2-7; TRBD1 matches 9 bases. Germline CDR1 SGHRS, CDR2 YFSETQ. The CDR3 is 12 amino acids. CDR3: CASSLDLGQGIF. The CDR3 DNA sequence: TGCGCCAGCAGCTTGGATCTGGGACAGGGCATCTTC.

The chain links TRBV28 to TRBJ2-7; 8 positions match TRBD2. Germline V gene data show CDR1 as MDHEN and CDR2 as SYDVKM. The CDR3 has 15 amino acids. Losses at the gene ends were 7 bases for V and 4 bases for J; bases not matched to a gene: 12. The CDR3 region has the DNA TGTGCCAGCAACTGGGCGGGAGGAAACAAATACGAGCAGTACTTC. This encodes CASNWAGGNKYEQYF.

This chain uses TRBV7-2 with TRBJ1-6, with 7 nucleotides matching TRBD1. V gave up 5 bases and J gave up 6 bases; unmatched junction bases: 7. Germline-derived CDR1 and CDR2 are SGHTA and FQGNSA. CDR3 size: 15 residues. This chain's CDR3 is CASSLPDRINSPLHF. CDR3 sequence (DNA): TGTGCCAGCAGCCTCCCGGACAGGATTAATTCACCCCTCCACTTT.

The CDR3 DNA is TGTGCCAGCAGCTCTAGTGGGGGACTAGCGGGAGTCGGGTCCCGTAACCAAGAGACCCAGTACTTC. Its protein is CASSSSGGLAGVGSRNQETQYF. V usage is TRBV7-6 and J usage is TRBJ2-5, with 14 bases fitting TRBD2. The CDR3 is 22 residues long. Germline-derived CDR1 and CDR2 are SGHVS and FNYEAQ. V was pared by 4 bases and J by 0 bases, with 19 bases of the junction left unmatched.